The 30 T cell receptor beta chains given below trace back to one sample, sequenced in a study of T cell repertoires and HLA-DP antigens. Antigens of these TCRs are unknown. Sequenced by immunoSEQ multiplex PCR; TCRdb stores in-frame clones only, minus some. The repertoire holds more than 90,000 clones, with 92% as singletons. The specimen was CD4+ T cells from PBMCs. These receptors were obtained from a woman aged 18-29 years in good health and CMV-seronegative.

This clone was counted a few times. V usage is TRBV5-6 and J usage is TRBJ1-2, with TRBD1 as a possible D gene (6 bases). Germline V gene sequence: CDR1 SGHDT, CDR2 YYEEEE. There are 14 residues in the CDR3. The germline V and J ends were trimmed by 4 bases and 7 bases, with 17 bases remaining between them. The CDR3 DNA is TGTGCCAGCAGCCAACCCAACAGGGAACGTGGCTACACCTTC. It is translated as CASSQPNRERGYTF.

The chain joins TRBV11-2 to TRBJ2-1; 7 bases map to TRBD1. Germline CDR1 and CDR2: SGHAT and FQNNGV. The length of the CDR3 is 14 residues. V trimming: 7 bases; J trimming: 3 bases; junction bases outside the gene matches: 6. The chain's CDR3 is CASTPGQFYNEQFF. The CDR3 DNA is TGTGCCAGCACCCCGGGACAGTTCTACAATGAGCAGTTCTTC. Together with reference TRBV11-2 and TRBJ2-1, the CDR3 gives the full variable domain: EAGVAQSPRYKIIEKRQSVAFWCNPISGHATLYWYQQILGQGPKLLIQFQNNGVVDDSQLPKDRFSAERLKGVDSTLKIQPAKLEDSAVYLCASTPGQFYNEQFFGPGTRLTVL.

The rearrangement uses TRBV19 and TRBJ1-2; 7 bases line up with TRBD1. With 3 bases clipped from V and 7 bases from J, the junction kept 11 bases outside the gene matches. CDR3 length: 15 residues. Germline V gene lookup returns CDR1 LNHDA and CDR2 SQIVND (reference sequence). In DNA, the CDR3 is TGTGCCAGTAGTATGAGGGTCTACAGGGGTGCTGGCTACACCTTC. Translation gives CASSMRVYRGAGYTF.

The CDR3 loop is CASTVQKGNEQFF. CDR3 bases: TGTGCCAGTACCGTCCAAAAAGGCAATGAGCAGTTCTTC. The rearrangement joins TRBV19 to TRBJ2-1; D is undetermined. Trimming pared 7 bases from V and 6 bases from J, leaving 13 bases between. The germline V gene has CDR1 LNHDA and CDR2 SQIVND (reference sequence). This CDR3 is 13 amino acids long.

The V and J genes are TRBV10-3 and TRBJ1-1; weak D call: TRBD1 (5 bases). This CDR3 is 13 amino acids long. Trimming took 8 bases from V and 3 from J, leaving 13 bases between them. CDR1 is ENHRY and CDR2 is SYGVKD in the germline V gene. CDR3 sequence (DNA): TGTGCCATCGGGACCCGAGGGGACACTGAAGCTTTCTTT. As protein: CAIGTRGDTEAFF.

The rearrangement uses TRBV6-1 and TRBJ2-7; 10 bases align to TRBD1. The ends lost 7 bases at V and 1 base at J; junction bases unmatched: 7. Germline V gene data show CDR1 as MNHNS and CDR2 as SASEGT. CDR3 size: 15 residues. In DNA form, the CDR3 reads TGTGCCAGCATCCTAGACAGGGGGCGATCCTACGAGCAGTACTTC. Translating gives CASILDRGRSYEQYF.

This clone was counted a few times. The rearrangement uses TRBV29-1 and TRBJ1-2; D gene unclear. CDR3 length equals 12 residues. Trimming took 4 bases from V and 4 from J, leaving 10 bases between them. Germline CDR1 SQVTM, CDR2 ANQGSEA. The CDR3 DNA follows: TGCAGCGTTGCAGACACGGGCTATGGCTACACCTTC. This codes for CSVADTGYGYTF. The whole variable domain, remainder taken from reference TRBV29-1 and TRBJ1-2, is SAVISQKPSRDICQRGTSLTIQCQVDSQVTMMFWYRQQPGQSLTLIATANQGSEATYESGFVIDKFPISRPNLTFSTLTVSNMSPEDSSIYLCSVADTGYGYTFGSGTRLTVV.

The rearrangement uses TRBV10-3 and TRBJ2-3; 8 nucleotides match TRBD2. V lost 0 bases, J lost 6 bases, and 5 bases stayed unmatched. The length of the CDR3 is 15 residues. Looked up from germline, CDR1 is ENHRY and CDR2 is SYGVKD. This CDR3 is CAISESKRERDTQYF. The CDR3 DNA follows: TGTGCCATCAGTGAGTCTAAGCGGGAGAGGGATACGCAGTATTTT.

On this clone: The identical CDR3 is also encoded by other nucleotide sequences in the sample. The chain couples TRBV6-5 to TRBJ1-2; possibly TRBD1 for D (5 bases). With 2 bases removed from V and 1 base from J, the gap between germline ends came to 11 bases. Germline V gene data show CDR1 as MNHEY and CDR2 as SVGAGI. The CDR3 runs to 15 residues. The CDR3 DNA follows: TGTGCCAGCAGTTACCGGGGTCAGGGTAACTATGGCTACACCTTC. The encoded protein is CASSYRGQGNYGYTF.

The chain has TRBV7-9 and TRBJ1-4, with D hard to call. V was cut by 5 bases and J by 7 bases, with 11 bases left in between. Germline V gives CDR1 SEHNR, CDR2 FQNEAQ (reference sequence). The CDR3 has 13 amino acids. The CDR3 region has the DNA TGTGCCAGCAGCACCCGCCCGTTTGAAAAACTGTTTTTT. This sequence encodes CASSTRPFEKLFF.

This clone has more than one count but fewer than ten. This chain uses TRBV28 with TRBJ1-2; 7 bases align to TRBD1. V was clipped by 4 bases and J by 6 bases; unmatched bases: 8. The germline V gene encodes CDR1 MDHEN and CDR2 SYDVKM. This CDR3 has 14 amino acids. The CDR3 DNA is TGTGCCAGCAGTTCCGACTACACAGGGGATGGCTACACCTTC. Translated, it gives CASSSDYTGDGYTF.

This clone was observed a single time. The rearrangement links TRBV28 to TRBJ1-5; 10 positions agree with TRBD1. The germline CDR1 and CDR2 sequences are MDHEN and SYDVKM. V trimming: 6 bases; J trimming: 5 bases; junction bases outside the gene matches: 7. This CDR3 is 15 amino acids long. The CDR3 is CASRPTGGLDQPQHF. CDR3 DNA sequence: TGTGCCAGCAGGCCGACAGGGGGCTTAGATCAGCCCCAGCATTTT. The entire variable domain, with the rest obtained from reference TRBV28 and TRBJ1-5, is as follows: DVKVTQSSRYLVKRTGEKVFLECVQDMDHENMFWYRQDPGLGLRLIYFSYDVKMKEKGDIPEGYSVSREKKERFSLILESASTNQTSMYLCASRPTGGLDQPQHFGDGTRLSIL.

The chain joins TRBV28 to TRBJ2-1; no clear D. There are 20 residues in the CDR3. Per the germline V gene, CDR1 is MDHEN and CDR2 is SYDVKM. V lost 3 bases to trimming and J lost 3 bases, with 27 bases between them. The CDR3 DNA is TGTGCCAGCAGTTTGAGAGGCGCAGGTCTAGTGGGGATATTCTACAATGAGCAGTTCTTC. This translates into CASSLRGAGLVGIFYNEQFF.

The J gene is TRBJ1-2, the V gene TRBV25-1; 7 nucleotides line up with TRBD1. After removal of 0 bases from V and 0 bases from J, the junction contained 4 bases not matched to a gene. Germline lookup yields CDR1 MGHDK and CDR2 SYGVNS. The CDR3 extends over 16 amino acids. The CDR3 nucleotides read TGTGCCAGCAGTGAATACGGGACAGTCTCTAACTATGGCTACACCTTC. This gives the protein CASSEYGTVSNYGYTF.

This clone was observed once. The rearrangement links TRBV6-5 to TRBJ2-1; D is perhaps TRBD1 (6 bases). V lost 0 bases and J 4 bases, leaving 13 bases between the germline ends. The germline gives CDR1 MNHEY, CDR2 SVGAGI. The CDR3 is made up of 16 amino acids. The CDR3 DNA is TGTGCCAGCAGTTACTCAGGGACACCCCCATACAATGAGCAGTTCTTC. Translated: CASSYSGTPPYNEQFF.

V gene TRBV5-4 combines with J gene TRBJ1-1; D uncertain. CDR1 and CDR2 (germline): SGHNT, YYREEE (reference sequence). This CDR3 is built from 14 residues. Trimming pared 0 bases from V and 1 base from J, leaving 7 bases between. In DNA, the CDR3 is TGTGCCAGCAGCTTGGGACAAGCGAACACTGAAGCTTTCTTT. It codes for CASSLGQANTEAFF.

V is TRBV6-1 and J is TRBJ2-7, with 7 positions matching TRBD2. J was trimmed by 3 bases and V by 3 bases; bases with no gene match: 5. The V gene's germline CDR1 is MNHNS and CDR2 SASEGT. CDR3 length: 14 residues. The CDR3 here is CASSDRRENYEQYV. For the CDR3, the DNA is TGTGCCAGCAGTGATCGGCGGGAGAACTACGAGCAGTACGTC.

CDR3 amino acids: CSVVPADTQYF. In DNA, the CDR3 is TGCAGCGTTGTCCCTGCAGATACGCAGTATTTT. The chain carries TRBV29-1 and TRBJ2-3; D is ambiguous. The CDR3 runs 11 residues. V was pared by 4 bases and J by 4 bases, with 6 bases between. The germline V gene has CDR1 SQVTM and CDR2 ANQGSEA.

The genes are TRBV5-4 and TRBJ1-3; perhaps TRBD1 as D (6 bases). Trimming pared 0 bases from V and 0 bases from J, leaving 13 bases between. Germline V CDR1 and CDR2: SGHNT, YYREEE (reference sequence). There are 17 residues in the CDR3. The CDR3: CASSLGGGRDSGNTIYF. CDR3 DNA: TGTGCCAGCAGCTTGGGAGGGGGGCGAGACTCTGGAAACACCATATATTTT.

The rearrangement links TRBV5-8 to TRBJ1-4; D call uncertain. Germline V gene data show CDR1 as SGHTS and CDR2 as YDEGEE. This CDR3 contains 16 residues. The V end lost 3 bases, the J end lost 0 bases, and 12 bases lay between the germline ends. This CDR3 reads CASSSSPLPTNEKLFF. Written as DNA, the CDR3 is TGTGCCAGCAGCTCAAGTCCCCTTCCAACTAATGAAAAACTGTTTTTT.

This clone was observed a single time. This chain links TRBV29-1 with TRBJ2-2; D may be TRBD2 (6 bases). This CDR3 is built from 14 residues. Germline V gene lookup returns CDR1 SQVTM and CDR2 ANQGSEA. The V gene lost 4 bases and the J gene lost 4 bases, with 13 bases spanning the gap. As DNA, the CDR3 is TGCAGCGTTGGGGGGAGGTGGGGCACCGGGGAGCTGTTTTTT. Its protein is CSVGGRWGTGELFF.

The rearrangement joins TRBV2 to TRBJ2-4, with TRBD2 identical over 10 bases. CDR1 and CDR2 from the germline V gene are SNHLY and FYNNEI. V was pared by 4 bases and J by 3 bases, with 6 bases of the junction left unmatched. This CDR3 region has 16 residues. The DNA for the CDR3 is TGTGCCAGCAGTGGACGGCTAGCGGGGGACAAAAACATTCAGTACTTC. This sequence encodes CASSGRLAGDKNIQYF.

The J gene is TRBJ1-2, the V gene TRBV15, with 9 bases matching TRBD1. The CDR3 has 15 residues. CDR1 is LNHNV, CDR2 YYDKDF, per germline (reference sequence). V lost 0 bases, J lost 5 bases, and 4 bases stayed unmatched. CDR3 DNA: TGTGCCACCAGCAGAGATACCGGGACAGGGTATGGCTACACCTTC. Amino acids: CATSRDTGTGYGYTF. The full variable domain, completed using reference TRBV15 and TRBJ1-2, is DAMVIQNPRYQVTQFGKPVTLSCSQTLNHNVMYWYQQKSSQAPKLLFHYYDKDFNNEADTPDNFQSRRPNTSFCFLDIRSPGLGDTAMYLCATSRDTGTGYGYTFGSGTRLTVV.

For the CDR3, the DNA is TGTGCCTGGGGAGGTTTTTACCAAGAGACCCAGTACTTC. Its translation: CAWGGFYQETQYF. The rearrangement uses TRBV30 and TRBJ2-5; D may be TRBD2 (5 bases). This CDR3 contains 13 residues. Germline assignment: CDR1 GTSNPN and CDR2 SVGIG (reference sequence). V was clipped by 5 bases and J by 0 bases, with 10 bases between them. Complete variable domain (other parts from reference TRBV30 and TRBJ2-5): SQTIHQWPATLVQPVGSPLSLECTVEGTSNPNLYWYRQAAGRGLQLLFYSVGIGQISSEVPQNLSASRPQDRQFILSSKKLLLSDSGFYLCAWGGFYQETQYFGPGTRLLVL.

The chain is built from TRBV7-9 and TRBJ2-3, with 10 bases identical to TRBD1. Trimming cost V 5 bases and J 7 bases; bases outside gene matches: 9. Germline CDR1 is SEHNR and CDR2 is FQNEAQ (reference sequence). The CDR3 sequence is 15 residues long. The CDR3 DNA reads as TGTGCCAGCAGCGCGAGGACAGGGGGAGTAAATACGCAGTATTTT. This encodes CASSARTGGVNTQYF.

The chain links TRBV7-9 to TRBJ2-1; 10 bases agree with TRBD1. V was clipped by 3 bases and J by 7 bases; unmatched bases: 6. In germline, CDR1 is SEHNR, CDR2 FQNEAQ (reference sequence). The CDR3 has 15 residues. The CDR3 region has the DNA TGTGCCAGCAGCTTGAGACAGGGGGCAAGGAATGAGCAGTTCTTC. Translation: CASSLRQGARNEQFF. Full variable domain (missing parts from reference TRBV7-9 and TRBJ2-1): DTGVSQNPRHKITKRGQNVTFRCDPISEHNRLYWYRQTLGQGPEFLTYFQNEAQLEKSRLLSDRFSAERPKGSFSTLEIQRTEQGDSAMYLCASSLRQGARNEQFFGPGTRLTVL.

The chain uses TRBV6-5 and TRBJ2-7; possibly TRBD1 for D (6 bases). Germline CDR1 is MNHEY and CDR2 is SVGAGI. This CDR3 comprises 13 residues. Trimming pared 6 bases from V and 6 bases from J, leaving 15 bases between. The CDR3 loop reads CASRPPGVSEQYV. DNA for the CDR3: TGTGCCAGCAGGCCCCCAGGGGTCAGCGAGCAGTACGTC.

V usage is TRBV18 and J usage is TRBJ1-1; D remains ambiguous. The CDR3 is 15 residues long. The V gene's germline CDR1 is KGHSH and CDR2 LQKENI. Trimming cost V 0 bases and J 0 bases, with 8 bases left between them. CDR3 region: CASSPPYIMNTEAFF. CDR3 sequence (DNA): TGTGCCAGCTCACCACCCTACATTATGAACACTGAAGCTTTCTTT.

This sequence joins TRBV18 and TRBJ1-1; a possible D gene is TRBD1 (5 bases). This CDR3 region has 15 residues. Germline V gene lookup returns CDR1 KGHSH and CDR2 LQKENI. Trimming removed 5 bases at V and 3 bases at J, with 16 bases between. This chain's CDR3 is CASSSMGLGDTEAFF. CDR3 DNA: TGTGCCAGCTCAAGTATGGGGCTTGGGGACACTGAAGCTTTCTTT.

The CDR3 bases are TGTGCCAGCAGCCTCATATTTGGGGGCGGCAACACTGAAGCTTTCTTT. It specifies CASSLIFGGGNTEAFF. The chain links TRBV4-2 to TRBJ1-1; D possibly corresponds to TRBD1 (6 bases). This CDR3 has 16 residues. Trimming cost V 4 bases and J 2 bases, with 17 bases left between them. Germline V CDR1 and CDR2: LGHNA, YNFKEQ.